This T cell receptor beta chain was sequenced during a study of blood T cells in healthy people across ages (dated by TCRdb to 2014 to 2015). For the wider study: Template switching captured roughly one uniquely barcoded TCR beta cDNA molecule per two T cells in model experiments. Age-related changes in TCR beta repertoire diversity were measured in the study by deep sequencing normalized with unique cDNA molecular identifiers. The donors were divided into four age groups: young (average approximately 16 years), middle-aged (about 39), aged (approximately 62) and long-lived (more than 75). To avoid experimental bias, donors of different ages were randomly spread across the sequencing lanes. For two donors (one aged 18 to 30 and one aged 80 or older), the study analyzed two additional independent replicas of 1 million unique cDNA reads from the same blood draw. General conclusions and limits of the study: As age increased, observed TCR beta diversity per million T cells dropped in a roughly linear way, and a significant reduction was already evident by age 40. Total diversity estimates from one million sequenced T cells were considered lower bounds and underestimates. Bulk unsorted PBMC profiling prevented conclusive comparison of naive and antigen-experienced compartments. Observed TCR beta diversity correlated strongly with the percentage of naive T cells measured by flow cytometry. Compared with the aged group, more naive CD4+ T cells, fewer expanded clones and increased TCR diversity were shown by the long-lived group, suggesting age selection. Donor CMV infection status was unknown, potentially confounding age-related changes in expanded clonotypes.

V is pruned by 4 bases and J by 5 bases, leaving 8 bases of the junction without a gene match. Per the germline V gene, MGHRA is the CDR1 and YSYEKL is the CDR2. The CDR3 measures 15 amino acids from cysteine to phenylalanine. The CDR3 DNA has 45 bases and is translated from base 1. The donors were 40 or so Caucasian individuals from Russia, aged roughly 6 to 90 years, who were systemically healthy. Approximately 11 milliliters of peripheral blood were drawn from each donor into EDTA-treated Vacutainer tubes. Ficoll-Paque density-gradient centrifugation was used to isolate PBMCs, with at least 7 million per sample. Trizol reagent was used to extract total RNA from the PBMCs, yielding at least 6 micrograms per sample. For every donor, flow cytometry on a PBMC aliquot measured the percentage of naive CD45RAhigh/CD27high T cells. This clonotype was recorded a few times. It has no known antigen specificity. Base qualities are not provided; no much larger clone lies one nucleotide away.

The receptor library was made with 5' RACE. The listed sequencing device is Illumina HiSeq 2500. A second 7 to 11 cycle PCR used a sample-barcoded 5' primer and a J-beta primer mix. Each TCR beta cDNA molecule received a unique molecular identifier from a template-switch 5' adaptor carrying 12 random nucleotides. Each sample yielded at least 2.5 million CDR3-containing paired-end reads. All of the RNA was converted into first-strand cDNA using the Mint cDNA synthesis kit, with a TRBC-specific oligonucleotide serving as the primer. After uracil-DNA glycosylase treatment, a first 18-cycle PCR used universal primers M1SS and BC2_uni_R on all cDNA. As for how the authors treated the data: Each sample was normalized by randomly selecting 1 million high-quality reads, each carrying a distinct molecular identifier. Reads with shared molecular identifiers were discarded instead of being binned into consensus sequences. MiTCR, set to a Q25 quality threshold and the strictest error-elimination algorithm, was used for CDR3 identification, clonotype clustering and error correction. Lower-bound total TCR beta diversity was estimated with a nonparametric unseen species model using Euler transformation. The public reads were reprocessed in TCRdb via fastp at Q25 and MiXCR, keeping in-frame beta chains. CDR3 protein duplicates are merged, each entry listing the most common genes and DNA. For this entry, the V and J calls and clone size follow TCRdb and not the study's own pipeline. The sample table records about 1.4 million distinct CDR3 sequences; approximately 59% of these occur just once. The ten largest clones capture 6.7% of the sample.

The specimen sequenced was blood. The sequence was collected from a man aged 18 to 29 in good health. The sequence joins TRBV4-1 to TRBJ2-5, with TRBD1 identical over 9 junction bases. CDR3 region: CASSPSTGGIETQYF. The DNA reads TGCGCCAGCAGCCCGTCGACAGGGGGAATCGAGACCCAGTACTTC.